These 24 T cell receptor beta chains originate from one sample sequenced in a study of blood T cells in healthy people across ages. Next came a second PCR, run for about 6 to 11 cycles, which used a sample-barcoded 5' primer along with a J-beta primer mix. One entry per CDR3 protein, called by TCRdb with MiXCR from the 5' RACE reads. The sample has under 2,000,000 distinct CDR3 sequences, around 48% seen once. Sequenced: blood. The receptors come from a middle-aged woman in good health.

J is TRBJ2-1 and V is TRBV7-9; 9 bases match TRBD2. The CDR3 covers 15 residues. The V gene end was trimmed by 5 bases and the J gene end by 6 bases; junction bases not matched to a gene: 8. Germline assignment: CDR1 SEHNR and CDR2 FQNEAQ (reference sequence). The CDR3 spells CASSPSSGDFNEQFF. Written as DNA, the CDR3 is TGTGCCAGCAGCCCATCTAGCGGGGATTTCAATGAGCAGTTCTTC.

The genes are TRBV29-1 and TRBJ2-3; 9 bases agree with TRBD1. Germline loops: CDR1 SQVTM, CDR2 ANQGSEA. V was clipped by 7 bases and J by 0 bases; unmatched bases: 8. This CDR3 contains 15 residues. The CDR3 bases are TGCAGCGCTGCCCTGGGACAGGGCAGCACAGATACGCAGTATTTT. Protein: CSAALGQGSTDTQYF.

This chain connects TRBV11-2 to TRBJ2-4; D is ambiguous. The CDR3 is made up of 13 amino acids. Trimming shortened V by 6 bases and J by 0 bases, and 6 bases separated the two germline ends. Germline CDR1 SGHAT, CDR2 FQNNGV. CDR3 protein: CASRAVAKNIQYF. DNA of the CDR3: TGTGCCAGCAGGGCTGTAGCCAAAAACATTCAGTACTTC.

The J gene is TRBJ1-6, the V gene TRBV19, with 7 bases that match TRBD1. The length of the CDR3 is 16 residues. CDR1 and CDR2 from the germline V gene are LNHDA and SQIVND (reference sequence). J lost 5 bases, V lost 5 bases, and 9 bases had no gene match. The CDR3 DNA reads as TGTGCCAGTAGTCCACTACAGGGGCAAAATAATTCACCCCTCCACTTT. This sequence encodes CASSPLQGQNNSPLHF.

This clonotype was counted a few times. The gene calls are TRBV5-5 and TRBJ1-2; TRBD1 might be the D (6 bases). Germline CDR1 is SGHKS and CDR2 is YYEKEE (reference sequence). The V end was cut by 4 bases, the J end by 2 bases, with 15 bases between. The CDR3 length is 15 residues. The CDR3 DNA reads TGTGCCAGCAGCCCAGCCGACAGGTTAAACTATGGCTACACCTTC. Its protein is CASSPADRLNYGYTF.

Notes on this clonotype: The junction departs from the called germline gene at one end, perhaps through a read error. The rearrangement links TRBV20-1 to TRBJ2-1; D is perhaps TRBD2 (7 bases). Germline values: CDR1 DFQATT, CDR2 SNEGSKA (reference sequence). The CDR3 runs to 15 residues. DNA for the CDR3: TGCAGTGCTAGAGATAGGGGGGGCAAGTACAATGAGCAGATCTTC. Residues: CSARDRGGKYNEQIF.

The chain combines TRBV15 with TRBJ1-2; TRBD1 matches at 7 bases. V lost 3 bases to trimming and J lost 6 bases; unmatched junction nucleotides: 7. The CDR3 is 14 residues long. Germline CDR1 is LNHNV and CDR2 is YYDKDF (reference sequence). In DNA, the CDR3 is TGTGCCACCAGCAGGCCAGACAGGGAGAATGGCTACACCTTC. This translates into CATSRPDRENGYTF.

A note on this clonotype: This may come from a read error, since a much larger clone is one base off. The V call is TRBV2, the J call TRBJ2-5, with D maybe TRBD1 (6 bases). V lost 1 base to trimming and J lost 2 bases, with 11 bases between them. The CDR3 totals 15 residues. Germline-derived CDR1 and CDR2 are SNHLY and FYNNEI. CDR3 in amino acids: CASSEGTGIQETQYF. The CDR3 DNA follows: TGTGCCAGCAGTGAAGGAACAGGGATTCAAGAGACCCAGTACTTC.

The rearrangement uses TRBV15 and TRBJ2-1; weak D call: TRBD1 (8 bases). CDR3 length: 14 amino acids. Deletions cut 3 bases from V and 9 bases from J, with 15 bases between. CDR1 LNHNV and CDR2 YYDKDF come from the germline V gene (reference sequence). The CDR3 loop is CATSSRTGGAEQFF. As DNA, the CDR3 is TGTGCCACCAGCAGTAGAACAGGGGGGGCTGAGCAGTTCTTC.

A few counts support this clonotype. The V and J genes are TRBV4-3 and TRBJ2-5; the D is unclear. This CDR3 has 16 amino acids. The V gene's germline CDR1 is LGHNA and CDR2 YSLEER. V dropped 1 base and J dropped 1 base, with 13 bases sitting between them. CDR3 coding DNA: TGCGCCAGCAGCCAAGTCGCGCTGAGATCCCAAGAGACCCAGTACTTC. This gives the protein CASSQVALRSQETQYF.

This chain joins TRBV20-1 and TRBJ2-5; D gene unclear. TRBJ2-7 explains the end of the DNA better; the J call may be wrong. The CDR3 is 15 amino acids. Germline-derived CDR1 and CDR2 are DFQATT and SNEGSKA (reference sequence). As DNA, the CDR3 is TGCAGTGCTAGGAAACCGGGTACCGGGCTCTACGAGCAGTACTTC. Encoded protein: CSARKPGTGLYEQYF.

This clonotype was seen a handful of times. The chain combines TRBV28 with TRBJ2-5; 10 nucleotides match TRBD2. Germline assignment: CDR1 MDHEN and CDR2 SYDVKM. The CDR3 has 16 amino acids. The J segment lost 2 bases and the V segment lost 4 bases, leaving 7 bases of the junction unmatched. The CDR3 coding sequence is TGTGCCAGCAGTTCACGGACTAGCGGAATGCAAGAGACCCAGTACTTC. Protein product: CASSSRTSGMQETQYF.

The chain combines TRBV13 with TRBJ2-2; the match to TRBD2 covers 7 bases. CDR3 length equals 15 residues. V shed 3 bases, J shed 5 bases, and the junction held 6 bases outside the gene matches. Per the germline V gene, CDR1 is PRHDT and CDR2 is FYEKMQ (reference sequence). The CDR3 DNA follows: TGTGCCAGCAGCTTCGGGGGGATACAAACCGGGGAGCTGTTTTTT. Its translation is CASSFGGIQTGELFF.

This chain uses TRBV21-1 with TRBJ1-1; the table's D call TRBD1 went unverified against the DNA. TRBV21-1 is labeled a pseudogene. This CDR3 is built from 16 residues. The CDR3 coding sequence is TGTGCCAGCAGCAAAGAAGGAGGGGGAAATAACACTGAAGCTTTCTTT. This sequence encodes CASSKEGGGNNTEAFF.

The chain combines TRBV6-1 with TRBJ2-1; 12 bases align to TRBD2. CDR1 and CDR2 (germline): MNHNS, SASEGT. Trimming took 4 bases from V and 0 from J; bases not matched to a gene: 4. CDR3 length equals 17 residues. The chain's CDR3 is CASSVGLAGHSYNEQFF. The DNA of the CDR3 is TGTGCCAGCAGTGTCGGACTAGCGGGGCACTCCTACAATGAGCAGTTCTTC.

The chain joins TRBV20-1 to TRBJ1-2, with D tentatively TRBD1 (5 bases). CDR1 and CDR2 from the germline V gene are DFQATT and SNEGSKA (reference sequence). The CDR3 has 14 amino acids. V lost 5 bases and J lost 5, with 18 bases in between. Here the CDR3 reads CSAADSQGEYGYTF. The CDR3 coding sequence is TGCAGTGCTGCCGACAGTCAGGGTGAATATGGCTACACCTTC.

In regard to this clonotype: A read error may produce the germline difference seen at one junction end. The chain couples TRBV7-7 to TRBJ2-3; 9 positions match TRBD2. In germline, CDR1 is SSHAT, CDR2 FNYEAQ (reference sequence). This CDR3 has 13 residues. CDR3 in amino acids: CASSFSSGDAQYF. The CDR3 region has the DNA TGTGCTAGCAGCTTTTCTAGCGGGGACGCGCAGTATTTT.

The rearrangement uses TRBV15 and TRBJ1-2, with D perhaps TRBD1 (5 bases). This CDR3 has 14 amino acids. CDR1 is LNHNV, CDR2 YYDKDF, per germline (reference sequence). V was trimmed by 1 base and J by 2 bases, leaving 8 bases between them. DNA for the CDR3: TGTGCCACCAGCAGAGCGCAGGGAAACTATGGCTACACCTTC. It yields the protein CATSRAQGNYGYTF.

The chain links TRBV4-3 to TRBJ1-2; D possibly corresponds to TRBD1 (5 bases). The CDR3 is 15 amino acids. CDR1 and CDR2 from the germline V gene are LGHNA and YSLEER. Between the trimmed V and J ends, which lost 4 bases and 8 bases, there was a span of 20 bases. CDR3 sequence: CASSLRLDGGDGYTF. The CDR3 nucleotides read TGCGCCAGCAGCCTCCGACTGGACGGGGGGGACGGCTACACCTTC.

The chain has TRBV19 and TRBJ2-7, with 8 bases identical to TRBD1. The CDR3 contains 14 residues. V lost 10 bases and J lost 0; bases outside the gene matches: 8. CDR1 is LNHDA and CDR2 is SQIVND in the germline V gene (reference sequence). In nucleotides, the CDR3 is TGTGCCACCGAAGACAGGGGTAGCTCCTACGAGCAGTACTTC. Its translation is CATEDRGSSYEQYF.

The chain has TRBV10-3 and TRBJ2-3; the D is unclear. The ends were cut back, 0 bases at V and 3 bases at J, with 7 bases in the middle. The germline V gene has CDR1 ENHRY and CDR2 SYGVKD. This CDR3 contains 14 residues. The CDR3 loop reads CAISESWGTDTQYF. The CDR3 nucleotides are TGTGCCATCAGTGAGTCTTGGGGAACAGATACGCAGTATTTT.

J is TRBJ1-2 and V is TRBV20-1; 10 bases line up with TRBD1. There are 13 residues in the CDR3. The germline V gene has CDR1 DFQATT and CDR2 SNEGSKA (reference sequence). Trimming took 4 bases from V and 8 from J; bases not matched to a gene: 7. The DNA for the CDR3 is TGCAGTGCTACGCGACAGGGGGCTGAAGGCTACACCTTC. Translating gives CSATRQGAEGYTF.

The chain couples TRBV29-1 to TRBJ2-1; D may be TRBD1 (5 bases). Germline loops: CDR1 SQVTM, CDR2 ANQGSEA. V dropped 7 bases and J dropped 1 base, with 11 bases sitting between them. The CDR3 runs 13 residues. The CDR3 protein is CSARQPSYNEQFF. The CDR3 nucleotides read TGCAGCGCCCGACAGCCTTCCTACAATGAGCAGTTCTTC.

This clonotype was seen a handful of times. This chain uses TRBV7-3 with TRBJ2-3; 7 nucleotides match TRBD2. This CDR3 spans 16 amino acids. The V gene's germline CDR1 is SGHTA and CDR2 FQGTGA. The V gene end was trimmed by 5 bases and the J gene end by 2 bases; junction bases not matched to a gene: 10. The CDR3 DNA sequence: TGTGCCAGCAGCGCAACTAGCGATTCGGTCACAGATACGCAGTATTTT. Its protein is CASSATSDSVTDTQYF.